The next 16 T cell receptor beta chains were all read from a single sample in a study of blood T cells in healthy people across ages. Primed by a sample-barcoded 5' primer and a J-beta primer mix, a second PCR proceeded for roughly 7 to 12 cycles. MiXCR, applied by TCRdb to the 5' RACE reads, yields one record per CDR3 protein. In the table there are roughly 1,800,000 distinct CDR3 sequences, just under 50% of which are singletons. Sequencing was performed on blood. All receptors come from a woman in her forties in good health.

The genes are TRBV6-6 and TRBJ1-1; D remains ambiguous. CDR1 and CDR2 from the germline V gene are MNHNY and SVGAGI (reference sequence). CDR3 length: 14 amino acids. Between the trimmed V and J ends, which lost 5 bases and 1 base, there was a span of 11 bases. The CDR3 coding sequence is TGTGCCAGCAGTCGGTCCTCCCCGAACACTGAAGCTTTCTTT. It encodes CASSRSSPNTEAFF.

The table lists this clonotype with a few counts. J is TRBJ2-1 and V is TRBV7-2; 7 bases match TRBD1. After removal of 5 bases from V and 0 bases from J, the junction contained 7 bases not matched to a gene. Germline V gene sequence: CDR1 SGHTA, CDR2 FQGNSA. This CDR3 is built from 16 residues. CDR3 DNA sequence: TGTGCCAGCAGCGCTACAGGGACAGCCTCCTACAATGAGCAGTTCTTC. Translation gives CASSATGTASYNEQFF. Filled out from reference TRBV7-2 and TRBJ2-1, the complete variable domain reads GAGVSQSPSNKVTEKGKDVELRCDPISGHTALYWYRQSLGQGLEFLIYFQGNSAPDKSGLPSDRFSAERTGGSVSTLTIQRTQQEDSAVYLCASSATGTASYNEQFFGPGTRLTVL.

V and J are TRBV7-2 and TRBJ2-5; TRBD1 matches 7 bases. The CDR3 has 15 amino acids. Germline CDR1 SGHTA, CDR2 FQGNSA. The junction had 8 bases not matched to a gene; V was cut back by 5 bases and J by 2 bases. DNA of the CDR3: TGTGCCAGCAGCACCACCCGGGACAGACAAGAGACCCAGTACTTC. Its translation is CASSTTRDRQETQYF.

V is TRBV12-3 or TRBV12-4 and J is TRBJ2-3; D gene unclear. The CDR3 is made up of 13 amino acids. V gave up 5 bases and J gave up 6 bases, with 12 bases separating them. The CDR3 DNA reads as TGTGCCAGCAGTAGAAGGAGATGGGATACGCAGTATTTT. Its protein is CASSRRRWDTQYF.

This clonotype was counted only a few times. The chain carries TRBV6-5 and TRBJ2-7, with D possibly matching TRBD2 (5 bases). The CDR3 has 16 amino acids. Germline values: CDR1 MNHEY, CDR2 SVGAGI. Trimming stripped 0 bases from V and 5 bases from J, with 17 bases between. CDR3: CASSYSTGRRTDEQYF. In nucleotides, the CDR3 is TGTGCCAGCAGTTACTCGACGGGCAGGAGGACCGACGAGCAGTACTTC.

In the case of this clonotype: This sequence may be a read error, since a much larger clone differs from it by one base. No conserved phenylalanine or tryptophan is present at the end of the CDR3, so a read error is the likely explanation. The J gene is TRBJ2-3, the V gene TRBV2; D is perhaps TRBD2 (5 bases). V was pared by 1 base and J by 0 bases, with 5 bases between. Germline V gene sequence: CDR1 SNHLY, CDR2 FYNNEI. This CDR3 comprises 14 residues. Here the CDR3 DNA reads TGTGCCAGCAGTGAAGGGACTAGCACAGATACGCAGTATTTG. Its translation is CASSEGTSTDTQYL.

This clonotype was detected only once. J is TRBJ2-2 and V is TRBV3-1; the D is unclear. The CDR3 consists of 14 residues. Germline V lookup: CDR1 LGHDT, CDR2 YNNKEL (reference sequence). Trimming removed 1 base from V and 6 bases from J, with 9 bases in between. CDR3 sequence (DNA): TGTGCCAGCAGCCAAGTCAAGGGATCCGGGGAGCTGTTTTTT. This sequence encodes CASSQVKGSGELFF. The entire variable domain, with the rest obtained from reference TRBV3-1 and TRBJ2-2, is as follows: DTAVSQTPKYLVTQMGNDKSIKCEQNLGHDTMYWYKQDSKKFLKIMFSYNNKELIINETVPNRFSPKSPDKAHLNLHINSLELGDSAVYFCASSQVKGSGELFFGEGSRLTVL.

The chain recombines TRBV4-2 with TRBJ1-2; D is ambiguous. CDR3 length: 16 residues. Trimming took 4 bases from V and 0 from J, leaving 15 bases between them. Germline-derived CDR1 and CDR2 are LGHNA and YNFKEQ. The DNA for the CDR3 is TGTGCCAGCAGCCCCATTTATGCAGGTACTAACTATGGCTACACCTTC. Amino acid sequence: CASSPIYAGTNYGYTF.

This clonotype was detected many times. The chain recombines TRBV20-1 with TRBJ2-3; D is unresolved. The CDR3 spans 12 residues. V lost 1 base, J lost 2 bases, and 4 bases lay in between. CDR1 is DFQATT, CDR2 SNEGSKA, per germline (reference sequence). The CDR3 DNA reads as TGCAGTGCTAGAGGACACACAGATACGCAGTATTTT. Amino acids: CSARGHTDTQYF.

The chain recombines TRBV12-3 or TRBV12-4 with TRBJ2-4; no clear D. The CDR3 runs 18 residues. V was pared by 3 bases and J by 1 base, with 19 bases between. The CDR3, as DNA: TGTGCCAGCAGTTTGGCGCCCTCTCCCATAGATGCCAAAAACATTCAGTACTTC. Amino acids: CASSLAPSPIDAKNIQYF.

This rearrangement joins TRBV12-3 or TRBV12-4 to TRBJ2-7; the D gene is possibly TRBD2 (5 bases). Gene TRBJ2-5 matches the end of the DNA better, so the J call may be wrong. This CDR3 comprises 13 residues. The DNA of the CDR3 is TGTGCCAGCAGCCTGACTCCGGGGAAGACCCAGTACTTC. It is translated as CASSLTPGKTQYF.

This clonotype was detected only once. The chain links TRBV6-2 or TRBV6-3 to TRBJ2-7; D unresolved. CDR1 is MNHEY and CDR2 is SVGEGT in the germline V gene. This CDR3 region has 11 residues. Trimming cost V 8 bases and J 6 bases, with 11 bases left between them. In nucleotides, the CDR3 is TGTGCCAGCTTAACGATGGGCGAGCAGTACTTC. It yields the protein CASLTMGEQYF.

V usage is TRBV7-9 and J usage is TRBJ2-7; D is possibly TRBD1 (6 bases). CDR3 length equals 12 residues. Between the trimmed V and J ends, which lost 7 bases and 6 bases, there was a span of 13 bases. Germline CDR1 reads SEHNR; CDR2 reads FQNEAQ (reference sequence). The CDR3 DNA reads TGTGCCAGCATCCTACAGGGATCCGAGCAGTACTTC. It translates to CASILQGSEQYF.

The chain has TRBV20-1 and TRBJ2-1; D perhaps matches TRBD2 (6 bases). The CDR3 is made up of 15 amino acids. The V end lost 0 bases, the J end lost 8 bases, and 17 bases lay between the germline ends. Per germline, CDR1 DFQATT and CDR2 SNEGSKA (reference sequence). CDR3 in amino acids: CSARDAGRVIHEQFF. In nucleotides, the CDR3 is TGCAGTGCTAGAGACGCGGGGCGAGTAATACATGAGCAGTTCTTC.

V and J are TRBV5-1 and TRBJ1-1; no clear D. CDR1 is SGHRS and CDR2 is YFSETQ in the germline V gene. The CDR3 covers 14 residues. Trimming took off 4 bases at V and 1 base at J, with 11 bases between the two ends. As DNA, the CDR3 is TGCGCCAGCAGCGTGGTCCCGGGGAACACTGAAGCTTTCTTT. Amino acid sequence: CASSVVPGNTEAFF.

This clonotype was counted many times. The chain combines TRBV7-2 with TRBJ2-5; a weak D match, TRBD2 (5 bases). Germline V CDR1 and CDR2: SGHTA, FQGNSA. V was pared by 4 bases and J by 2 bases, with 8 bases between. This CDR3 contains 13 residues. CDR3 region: CASSSGVQETQYF. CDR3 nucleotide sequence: TGTGCCAGCAGCTCCGGGGTTCAAGAGACCCAGTACTTC.